The rows below give T cell receptor beta chains drawn from one sample of a study of blood T cell repertoires in COVID-19. Repertoires were generated with immunoSEQ multiplex PCR, while TCRdb's copy carries only in-frame clones and drops some. The sample comprises some 350,000 clones, about 87% of which are singletons, and over 2.5% rests with the top ten. Sequencing was carried out using peripheral blood. These receptors originate from a human donor in a cohort sampled during active COVID-19. Each CDR3 is given with its conserved first and last residue. The D gene is left open where the match is weak. Rows give clone size only sometimes, using once, few, many, or a class for an expanded clone.

CASSYILRNEQFF,TGTGCCAGCAGCTATATCCTCCGGAATGAGCAGTTCTTC,NA,TRBJ2-1,NA,TRBV7-2
CASSEWSGLSYEQYF,TGTGCCAGCAGTGAATGGTCAGGCCTCTCCTACGAGCAGTACTTC,NA,TRBJ2-7,NA,TRBV6-1
CASRGQGPYQETQYF,TGTGCCAGTAGAGGACAGGGTCCGTACCAAGAGACCCAGTACTTC,NA,TRBJ2-5,TRBD1,TRBV19
CAISESYRGDTEAFF,TGTGCCATCAGTGAAAGTTACAGGGGAGACACTGAAGCTTTCTTT,once,TRBJ1-1,TRBD1,TRBV10-3
CASRTQGANYGYTF,TGTGCCAGCAGAACACAGGGGGCCAACTATGGCTACACCTTC,few,TRBJ1-2,TRBD1,TRBV28
CASSRLGSVEQFF,TGTGCCAGCAGTCGGCTTGGAAGCGTCGAGCAGTTCTTC,NA,TRBJ2-1,NA,TRBV6-5
CASSHIIGGTEAFF,TGTGCCAGCAGCCATATCATAGGAGGCACTGAAGCTTTCTTT,NA,TRBJ1-1,NA,TRBV4-2
CASSFLYGYTF,TGTGCCAGCAGTTTTCTTTATGGCTACACCTTC,NA,TRBJ1-2,NA,TRBV12-3/TRBV12-4
CSSPGDGGYTF,TGCAGCAGTCCAGGGGATGGCGGCTACACCTTC,NA,TRBJ1-2,NA,TRBV20-1
CAISGGTGLDTQYF,TGTGCCATCAGTGGGGGGACAGGGCTAGATACGCAGTATTTT,NA,TRBJ2-3,TRBD1,TRBV10-3
CASSQADRGVINYGYTF,TGCGCCAGCAGTCAAGCGGACAGGGGGGTCATTAACTATGGCTACACCTTC,NA,TRBJ1-2,TRBD1,TRBV23-1
CASSPTSNQETQYF,TGCGCCAGCAGCCCAACAAGTAACCAAGAGACCCAGTACTTC,NA,TRBJ2-5,NA,TRBV5-1
CASSVAGHTGELFF,TGTGCCAGCAGCGTGGCGGGACACACCGGGGAGCTGTTTTTT,NA,TRBJ2-2,NA,TRBV9
CASSCPGLAFSYEQYF,TGTGCCAGCAGTTGCCCCGGACTAGCGTTCTCCTACGAGCAGTACTTC,NA,TRBJ2-7,TRBD2,TRBV27
CASRRTSVGETQYF,TGTGCCAGCAGGAGGACTAGCGTTGGAGAGACCCAGTACTTC,NA,TRBJ2-5,TRBD2,TRBV2
CASRSTREGSQPQHF,TGTGCCAGTAGATCAACAAGGGAGGGGAGTCAGCCCCAGCATTTT,NA,TRBJ1-5,NA,TRBV19
CASTGRGEQYF,TGTGCCAGCACAGGCAGGGGGGAGCAGTACTTC,NA,TRBJ2-7,TRBD1,TRBV19
CASSLRDRETYEQYF,TGTGCCAGCAGCCTCCGGGACAGGGAGACCTACGAGCAGTACTTC,NA,TRBJ2-7,TRBD1,TRBV9
CAWDRDESYEQYF,TGTGCCTGGGACAGGGATGAGTCCTACGAGCAGTACTTC,NA,TRBJ2-7,TRBD1,TRBV30
CASSANRDSSYEQYF,TGTGCCAGCAGCGCCAATCGGGACAGCTCCTACGAGCAGTACTTC,few,TRBJ2-7,TRBD1,TRBV11-2
CASSEAGQGWSYGYTF,TGTGCCAGCAGTGAAGCGGGACAGGGCTGGAGCTATGGCTACACCTTC,NA,TRBJ1-2,TRBD1,TRBV6-1
CASSLSHTDTQYF,TGTGCCAGCAGTTTATCCCACACAGATACGCAGTATTTT,few,TRBJ2-3,NA,TRBV27
CASSEVILGPDREQYF,TGTGCCAGCAGTGAAGTCATCTTGGGCCCCGATCGCGAGCAGTACTTC,NA,TRBJ2-7,NA,TRBV6-1
CASSLDPSDRTPYGYTF,TGCGCCAGCAGCCTCGACCCATCCGACAGGACCCCCTATGGCTACACCTTC,NA,TRBJ1-2,NA,TRBV5-1
CASSRGGHPYNEQFF,TGTGCCAGCAGCCGAGGCGGGCACCCTTACAATGAGCAGTTCTTC,NA,TRBJ2-1,NA,TRBV7-6